This section outlines one T cell receptor beta chain sequence together with its context. Its target is unknown. This sample was taken from a study of OX40 agonist ivuxolimab in advanced cancers. Across the study: In this cohort, patients received ivuxolimab, an agonistic anti-OX40 (CD134) antibody.

Germline loops: CDR1 SGHTA, CDR2 FQGNSA. The CDR3 loop spans 16 amino acids. V gave up 5 bases and J gave up 0 bases, with 14 bases separating them. Study-level points and caveats: Still undetermined is the antigen specificity of the expanded peripheral T cells.

Method: immunoSEQ multiplex PCR; TCRdb's copy keeps in-frame clones and lacks some. The data contain some 140,000 clones, 90% of them seen just once; the ten biggest clones take up approximately 0.99%. Specimen: CD4+ or CD8+ T cells sorted from blood, collected in a trial of the OX40 agonist ivuxolimab. V and J are TRBV7-2 and TRBJ1-5; possible D gene TRBD1, 5 bases. The source is an adult with an advanced solid tumor such as melanoma, head and neck, liver or kidney cancer. CDR3 bases: TGTGCCAGCAGCCCAAGACAGAGAAGTAGCAATCAGCCCCAGCATTTT. It is translated as CASSPRQRSSNQPQHF.